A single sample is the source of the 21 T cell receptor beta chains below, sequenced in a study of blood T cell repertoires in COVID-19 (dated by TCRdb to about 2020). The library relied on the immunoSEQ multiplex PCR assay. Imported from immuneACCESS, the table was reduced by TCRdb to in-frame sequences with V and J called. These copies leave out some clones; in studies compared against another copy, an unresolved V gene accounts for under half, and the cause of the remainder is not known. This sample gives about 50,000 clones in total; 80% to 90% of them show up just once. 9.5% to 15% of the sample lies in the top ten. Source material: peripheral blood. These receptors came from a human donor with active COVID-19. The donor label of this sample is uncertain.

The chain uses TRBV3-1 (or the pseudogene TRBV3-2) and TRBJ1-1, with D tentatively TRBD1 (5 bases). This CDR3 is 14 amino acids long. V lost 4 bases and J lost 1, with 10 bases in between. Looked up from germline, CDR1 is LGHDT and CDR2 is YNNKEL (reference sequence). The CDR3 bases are TGTGCCAGCAGCCTCCAGGGCAAGAACACTGAAGCTTTCTTT. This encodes CASSLQGKNTEAFF.

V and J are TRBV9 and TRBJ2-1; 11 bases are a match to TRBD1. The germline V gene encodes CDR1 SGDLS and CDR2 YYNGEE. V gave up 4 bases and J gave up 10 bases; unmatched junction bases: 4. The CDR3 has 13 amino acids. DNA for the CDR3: TGTGCCAGCAGCCCCTGGGACAGGGGGGAGCAGTTCTTC. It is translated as CASSPWDRGEQFF. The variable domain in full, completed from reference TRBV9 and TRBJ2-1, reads DSGVTQTPKHLITATGQRVTLRCSPRSGDLSVYWYQQSLDQGLQFLIQYYNGEERAKGNILERFSAQQFPDLHSELNLSSLELGDSALYFCASSPWDRGEQFFGPGTRLTVL.

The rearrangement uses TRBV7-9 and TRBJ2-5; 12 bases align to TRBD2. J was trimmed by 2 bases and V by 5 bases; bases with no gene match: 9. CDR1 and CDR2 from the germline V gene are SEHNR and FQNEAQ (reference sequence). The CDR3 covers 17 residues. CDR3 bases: TGTGCCAGCAGCGAACTAGCGGGAGGAAGGGGTCAAGAGACCCAGTACTTC. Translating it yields CASSELAGGRGQETQYF.

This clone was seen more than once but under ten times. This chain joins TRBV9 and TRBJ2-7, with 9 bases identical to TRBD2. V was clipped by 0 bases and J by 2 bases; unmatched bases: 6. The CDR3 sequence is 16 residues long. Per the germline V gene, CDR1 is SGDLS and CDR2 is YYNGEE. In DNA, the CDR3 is TGTGCCAGCAGCGTAGGGATAGCGGGAGAGACCTACGAGCAGTACTTC. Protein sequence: CASSVGIAGETYEQYF.

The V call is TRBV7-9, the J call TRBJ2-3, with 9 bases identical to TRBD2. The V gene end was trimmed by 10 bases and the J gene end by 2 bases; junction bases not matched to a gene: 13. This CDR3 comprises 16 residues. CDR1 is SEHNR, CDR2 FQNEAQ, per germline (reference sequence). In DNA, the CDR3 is TGTGCCACCATATCCCGTCTAGCGGGGCTCACAGATACGCAGTATTTT. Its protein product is CATISRLAGLTDTQYF.

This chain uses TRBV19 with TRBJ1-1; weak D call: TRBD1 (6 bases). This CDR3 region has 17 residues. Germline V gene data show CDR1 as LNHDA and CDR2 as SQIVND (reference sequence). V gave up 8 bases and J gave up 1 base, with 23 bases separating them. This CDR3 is CASLKRRPGHPNTEAFF. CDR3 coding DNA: TGTGCCAGTCTAAAACGGCGACCGGGACACCCGAACACTGAAGCTTTCTTT.

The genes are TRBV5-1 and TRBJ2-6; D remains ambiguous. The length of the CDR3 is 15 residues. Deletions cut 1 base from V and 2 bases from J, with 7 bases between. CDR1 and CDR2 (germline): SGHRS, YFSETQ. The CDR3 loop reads CASSLRVPGANVLTF. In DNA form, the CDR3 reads TGCGCCAGCAGCTTGAGAGTGCCTGGGGCCAACGTCCTGACTTTC.

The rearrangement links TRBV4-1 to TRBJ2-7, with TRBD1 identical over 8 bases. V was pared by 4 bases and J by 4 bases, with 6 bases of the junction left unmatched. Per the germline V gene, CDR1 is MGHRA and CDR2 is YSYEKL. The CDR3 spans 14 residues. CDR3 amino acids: CASSRDRSRYEQYF. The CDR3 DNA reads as TGCGCCAGCAGCCGGGACAGGAGCCGATACGAGCAGTACTTC.

The CDR3 region has the DNA TGTGCCACCAGCAGAGATCCTAGCGGGAGGAGTTCCTACGAGCAGTACTTC. Residues: CATSRDPSGRSSYEQYF. This chain uses TRBV15 with TRBJ2-7; 11 bases agree with TRBD2. The CDR3 consists of 17 residues. Germline-derived CDR1 and CDR2 are LNHNV and YYDKDF (reference sequence). V lost 0 bases and J lost 1; bases outside the gene matches: 5.

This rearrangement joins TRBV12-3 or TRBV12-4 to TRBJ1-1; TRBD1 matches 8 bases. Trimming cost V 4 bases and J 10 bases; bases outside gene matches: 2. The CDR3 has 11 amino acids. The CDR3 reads CASSYRGGAFF. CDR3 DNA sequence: TGTGCCAGCAGTTACAGGGGGGGAGCTTTCTTT.

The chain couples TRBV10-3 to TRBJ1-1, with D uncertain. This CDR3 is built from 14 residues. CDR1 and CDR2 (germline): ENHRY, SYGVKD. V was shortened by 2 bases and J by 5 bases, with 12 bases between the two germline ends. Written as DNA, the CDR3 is TGTGCCATCAGTGAGCGGGGTAACACTACTGAAGCTTTCTTT. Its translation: CAISERGNTTEAFF.

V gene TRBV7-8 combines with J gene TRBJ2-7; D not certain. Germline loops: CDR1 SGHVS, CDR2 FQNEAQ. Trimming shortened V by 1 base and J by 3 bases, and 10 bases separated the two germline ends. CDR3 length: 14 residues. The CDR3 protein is CASSLGGVIYEQYF. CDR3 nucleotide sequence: TGTGCCAGCAGCTTAGGAGGTGTCATCTACGAGCAGTACTTC.

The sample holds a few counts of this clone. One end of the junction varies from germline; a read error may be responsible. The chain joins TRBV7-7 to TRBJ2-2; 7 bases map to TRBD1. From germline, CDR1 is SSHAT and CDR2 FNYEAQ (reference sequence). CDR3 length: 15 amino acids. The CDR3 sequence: CASSSRTGGTGELFF. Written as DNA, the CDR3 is TGTGCTAGCAGCTCCCGGACAGGCGGCACCGGGGAGCTGTTTTTT.

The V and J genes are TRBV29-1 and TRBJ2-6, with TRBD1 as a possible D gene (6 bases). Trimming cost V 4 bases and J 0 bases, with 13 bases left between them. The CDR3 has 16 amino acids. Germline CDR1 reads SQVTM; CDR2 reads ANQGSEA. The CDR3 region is CSVARDIDSGANVLTF. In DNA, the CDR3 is TGCAGCGTTGCAAGGGACATAGACTCTGGGGCCAACGTCCTGACTTTC.

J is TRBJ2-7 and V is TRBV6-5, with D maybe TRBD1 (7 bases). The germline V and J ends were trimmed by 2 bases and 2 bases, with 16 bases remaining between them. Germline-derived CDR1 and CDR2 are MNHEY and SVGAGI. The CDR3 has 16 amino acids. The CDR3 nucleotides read TGTGCCAGCAGTTACGGGGTCGGGGGACAGCCCTACGAGCAGTACTTC. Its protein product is CASSYGVGGQPYEQYF.

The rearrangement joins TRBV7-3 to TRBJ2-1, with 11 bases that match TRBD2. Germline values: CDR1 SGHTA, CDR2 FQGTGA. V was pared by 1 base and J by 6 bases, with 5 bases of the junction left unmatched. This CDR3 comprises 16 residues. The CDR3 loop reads CASSLRGLADSNEQFF. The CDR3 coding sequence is TGTGCCAGCAGCTTAAGGGGACTAGCGGACTCCAATGAGCAGTTCTTC.

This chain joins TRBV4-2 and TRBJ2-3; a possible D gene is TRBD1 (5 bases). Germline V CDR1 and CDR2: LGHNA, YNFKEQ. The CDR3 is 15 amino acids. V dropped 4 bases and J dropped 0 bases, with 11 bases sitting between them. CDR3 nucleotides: TGTGCCAGCAGCCCCCAGACAGATAGCACAGATACGCAGTATTTT. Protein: CASSPQTDSTDTQYF.

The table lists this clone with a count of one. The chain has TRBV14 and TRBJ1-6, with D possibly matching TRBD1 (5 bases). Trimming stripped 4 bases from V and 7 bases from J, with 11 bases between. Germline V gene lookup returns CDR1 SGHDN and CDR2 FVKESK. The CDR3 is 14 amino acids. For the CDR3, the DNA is TGTGCCAGCAGCCCTCGGGGGAGCAATTCACCCCTCCACTTT. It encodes CASSPRGSNSPLHF.

The CDR3 loop reads CASSAAGEANEQFF. CDR3 in DNA: TGTGCCAGCAGCGCTGCGGGAGAGGCCAATGAGCAGTTCTTC. V gene TRBV3-1 (or the pseudogene TRBV3-2) combines with J gene TRBJ2-1; 7 positions match TRBD2. This CDR3 is 14 amino acids long. Germline V CDR1 and CDR2: LGHDT, YNNKEL (reference sequence). The V segment lost 5 bases and the J segment 6 bases; nucleotides outside the gene matches: 7.

The CDR3 region has the DNA TGTGCCAGCAGTTACTCCGGGACAGGGGATTTCGGCTACACCTTC. The encoded protein is CASSYSGTGDFGYTF. The chain combines TRBV6-5 with TRBJ1-2, with 10 bases lining up with TRBD1. This CDR3 comprises 15 residues. Germline CDR1 MNHEY, CDR2 SVGAGI. Germline trimming cut 0 bases from V and 8 bases from J; bases unmatched to any gene: 6.

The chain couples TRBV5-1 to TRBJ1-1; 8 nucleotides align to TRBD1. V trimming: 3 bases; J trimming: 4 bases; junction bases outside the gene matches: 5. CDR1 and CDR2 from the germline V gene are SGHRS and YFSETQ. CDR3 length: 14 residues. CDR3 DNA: TGCGCCAGCAGCTCGGACAGGGTGGCCACTGAAGCTTTCTTT. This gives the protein CASSSDRVATEAFF.